This T cell receptor beta chain was captured in a study of spatial heterogeneity in lung cancer. This clonotype was found many times. TCRdb reprocessed the 5' RACE reads with MiXCR, giving one entry per CDR3 protein. The sample carries tens of thousands of distinct CDR3 sequences, roughly 13% recorded once. The sample's time point: sample taken at primary tumor resection. The CDR3 consists of 18 residues. The germline gives CDR1 MGHRA, CDR2 YSYEKL. J was trimmed by 7 bases and V by 0 bases; bases with no gene match: 7. The chain uses TRBV4-1 and TRBJ2-1, with 15 bases identical to TRBD2. The receptor's source is a male donor with early-stage non-small cell lung cancer. The sample in question was PBMCs, obtained at surgery. This CDR3 is CASSQDSGTSGRRNEQFF. Here the CDR3 DNA reads TGCGCCAGCAGCCAAGATTCCGGGACTAGCGGGAGGAGAAATGAGCAGTTCTTC.